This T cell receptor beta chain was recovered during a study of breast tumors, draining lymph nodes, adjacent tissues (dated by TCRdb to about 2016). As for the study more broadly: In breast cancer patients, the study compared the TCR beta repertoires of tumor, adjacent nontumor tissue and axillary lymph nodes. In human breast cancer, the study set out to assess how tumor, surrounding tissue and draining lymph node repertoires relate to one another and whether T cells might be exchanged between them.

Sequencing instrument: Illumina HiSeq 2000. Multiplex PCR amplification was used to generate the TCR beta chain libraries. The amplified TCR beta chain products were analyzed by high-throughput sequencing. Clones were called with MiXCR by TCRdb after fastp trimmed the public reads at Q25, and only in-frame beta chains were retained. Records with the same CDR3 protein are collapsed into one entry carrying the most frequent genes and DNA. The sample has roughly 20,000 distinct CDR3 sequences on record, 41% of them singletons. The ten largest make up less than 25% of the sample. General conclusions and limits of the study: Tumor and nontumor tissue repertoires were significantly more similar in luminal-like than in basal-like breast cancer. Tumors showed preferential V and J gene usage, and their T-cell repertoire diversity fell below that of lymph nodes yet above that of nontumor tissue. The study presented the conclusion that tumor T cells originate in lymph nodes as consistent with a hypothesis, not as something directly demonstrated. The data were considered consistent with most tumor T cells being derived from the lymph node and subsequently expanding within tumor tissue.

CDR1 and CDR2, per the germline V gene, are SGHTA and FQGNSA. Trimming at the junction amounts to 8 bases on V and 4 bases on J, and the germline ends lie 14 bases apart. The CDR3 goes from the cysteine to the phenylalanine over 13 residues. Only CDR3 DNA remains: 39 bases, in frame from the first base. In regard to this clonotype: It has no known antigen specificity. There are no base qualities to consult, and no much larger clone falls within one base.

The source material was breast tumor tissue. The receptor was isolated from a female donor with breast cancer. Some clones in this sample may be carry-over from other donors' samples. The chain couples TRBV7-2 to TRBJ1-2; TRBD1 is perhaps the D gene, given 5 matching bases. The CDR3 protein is CASGQDGIYGYTF. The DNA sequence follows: TGTGCCAGCGGACAAGACGGTATCTATGGCTACACCTTC.